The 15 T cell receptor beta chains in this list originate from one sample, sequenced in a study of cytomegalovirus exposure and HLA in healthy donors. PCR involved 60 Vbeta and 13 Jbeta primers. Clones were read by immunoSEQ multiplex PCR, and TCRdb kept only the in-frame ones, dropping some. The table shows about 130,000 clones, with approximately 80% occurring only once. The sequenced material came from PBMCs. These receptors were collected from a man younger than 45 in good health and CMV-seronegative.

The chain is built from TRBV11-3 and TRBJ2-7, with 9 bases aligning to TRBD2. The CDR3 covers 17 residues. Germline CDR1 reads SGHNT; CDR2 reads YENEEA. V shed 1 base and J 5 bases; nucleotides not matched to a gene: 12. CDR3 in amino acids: CASSLGRREREDHEQYF. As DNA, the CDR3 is TGTGCCAGCAGCTTAGGAAGGAGGGAGCGGGAGGACCACGAGCAGTACTTC.

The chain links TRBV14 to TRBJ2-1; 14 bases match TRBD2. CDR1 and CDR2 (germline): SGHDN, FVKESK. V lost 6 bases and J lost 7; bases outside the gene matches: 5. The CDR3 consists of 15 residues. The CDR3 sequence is CASRAGTSGSNEQFF. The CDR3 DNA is TGTGCCAGCAGGGCCGGGACTAGCGGGAGTAATGAGCAGTTCTTC.

CDR3 bases: TGTGCCAGCTCCACTCGGACAGCGAACACTGAAGCTTTCTTT. It yields the protein CASSTRTANTEAFF. The chain is built from TRBV18 and TRBJ1-1; TRBD1 is a possible D gene (6 bases). The V end lost 6 bases, the J end lost 1 base, and 12 bases lay between the germline ends. The germline CDR1 and CDR2 sequences are KGHSH and LQKENI. CDR3 length equals 14 residues. The variable domain in full, with the rest retrieved from reference TRBV18 and TRBJ1-1, is NAGVMQNPRHLVRRRGQEARLRCSPMKGHSHVYWYRQLPEEGLKFMVYLQKENIIDESGMPKERFSAEFPKEGPSILRIQQVVRGDSAAYFCASSTRTANTEAFFGQGTRLTVV.

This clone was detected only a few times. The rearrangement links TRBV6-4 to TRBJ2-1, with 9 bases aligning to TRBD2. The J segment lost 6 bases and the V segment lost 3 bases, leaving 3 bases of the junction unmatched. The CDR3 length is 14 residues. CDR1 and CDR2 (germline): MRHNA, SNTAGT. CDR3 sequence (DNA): TGTGCCAGCAGTGAGGGACTAGCCACCAATGAGCAGTTCTTC. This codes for CASSEGLATNEQFF.

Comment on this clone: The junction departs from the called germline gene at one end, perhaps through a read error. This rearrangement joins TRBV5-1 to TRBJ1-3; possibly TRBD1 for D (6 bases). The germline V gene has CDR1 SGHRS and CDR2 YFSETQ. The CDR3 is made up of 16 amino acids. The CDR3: CASRLGAPISGNTIYF. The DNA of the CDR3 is TGCGCCAGCAGGTTGGGGGCCCCCATCTCTGGAAACACCATATATTTT.

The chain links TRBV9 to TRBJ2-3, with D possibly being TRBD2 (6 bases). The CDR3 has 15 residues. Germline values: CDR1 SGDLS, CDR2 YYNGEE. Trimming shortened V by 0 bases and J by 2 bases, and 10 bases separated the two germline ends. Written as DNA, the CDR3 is TGTGCCAGCAGCGTAGACCCGGGACTCACAGATACGCAGTATTTT. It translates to CASSVDPGLTDTQYF. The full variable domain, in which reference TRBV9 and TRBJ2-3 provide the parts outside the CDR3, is DSGVTQTPKHLITATGQRVTLRCSPRSGDLSVYWYQQSLDQGLQFLIQYYNGEERAKGNILERFSAQQFPDLHSELNLSSLELGDSALYFCASSVDPGLTDTQYFGPGTRLTVL.

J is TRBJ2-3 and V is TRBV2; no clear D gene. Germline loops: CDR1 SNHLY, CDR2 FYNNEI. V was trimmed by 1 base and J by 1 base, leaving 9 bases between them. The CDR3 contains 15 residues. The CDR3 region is CASSEGPPGTDTQYF. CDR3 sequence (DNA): TGTGCCAGCAGTGAAGGTCCCCCTGGCACAGATACGCAGTATTTT. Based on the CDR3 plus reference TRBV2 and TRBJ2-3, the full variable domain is EPEVTQTPSHQVTQMGQEVILRCVPISNHLYFYWYRQILGQKVEFLVSFYNNEISEKSEIFDDQFSVERPDGSNFTLKIRSTKLEDSAMYFCASSEGPPGTDTQYFGPGTRLTVL.

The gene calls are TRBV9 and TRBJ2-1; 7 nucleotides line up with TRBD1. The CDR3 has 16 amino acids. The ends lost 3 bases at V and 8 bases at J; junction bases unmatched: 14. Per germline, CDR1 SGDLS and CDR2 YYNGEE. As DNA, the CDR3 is TGTGCCAGCAGCGGACCGAGACAGGGTTTTACGGATGAGCAGTTCTTC. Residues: CASSGPRQGFTDEQFF.

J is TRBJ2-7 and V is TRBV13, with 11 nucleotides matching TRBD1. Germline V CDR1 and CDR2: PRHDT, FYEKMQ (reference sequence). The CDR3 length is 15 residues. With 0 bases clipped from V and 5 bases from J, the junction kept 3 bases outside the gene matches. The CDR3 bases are TGTGCCAGCAGCTTAGGGGGACAGGGGGTACACGAGCAGTACTTC. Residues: CASSLGGQGVHEQYF.

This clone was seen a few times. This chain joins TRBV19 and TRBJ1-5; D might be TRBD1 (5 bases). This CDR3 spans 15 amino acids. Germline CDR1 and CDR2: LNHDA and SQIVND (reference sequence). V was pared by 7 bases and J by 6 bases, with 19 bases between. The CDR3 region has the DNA TGTGCCAGTATTTCTACAGGCTCATCCGCTCAGCCCCAGCATTTT. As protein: CASISTGSSAQPQHF.

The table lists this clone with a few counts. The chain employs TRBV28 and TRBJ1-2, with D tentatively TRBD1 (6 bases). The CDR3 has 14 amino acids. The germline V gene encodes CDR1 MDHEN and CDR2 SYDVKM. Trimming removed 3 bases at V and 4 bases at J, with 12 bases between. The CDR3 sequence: CASSLNRVFYGYTF. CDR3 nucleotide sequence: TGTGCCAGCAGTTTGAACAGGGTGTTCTATGGCTACACCTTC.

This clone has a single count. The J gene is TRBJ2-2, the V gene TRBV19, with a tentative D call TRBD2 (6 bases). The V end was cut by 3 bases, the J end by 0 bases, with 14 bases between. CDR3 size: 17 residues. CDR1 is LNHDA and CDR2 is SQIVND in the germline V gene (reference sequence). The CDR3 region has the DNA TGTGCCAGTAGTATGGCCCCCGGGACTCCGAACACCGGGGAGCTGTTTTTT. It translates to CASSMAPGTPNTGELFF. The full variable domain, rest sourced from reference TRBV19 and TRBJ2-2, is DGGITQSPKYLFRKEGQNVTLSCEQNLNHDAMYWYRQDPGQGLRLIYYSQIVNDFQKGDIAEGYSVSREKKESFPLTVTSAQKNPTAFYLCASSMAPGTPNTGELFFGEGSRLTVL.

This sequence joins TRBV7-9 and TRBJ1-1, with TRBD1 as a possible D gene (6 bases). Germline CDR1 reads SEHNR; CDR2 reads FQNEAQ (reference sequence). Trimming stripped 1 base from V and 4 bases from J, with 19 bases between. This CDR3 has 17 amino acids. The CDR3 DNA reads TGTGCCAGCAGCTTAGGTAAGGGGGGGCTGTCAGCCACTGAAGCTTTCTTT. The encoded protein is CASSLGKGGLSATEAFF.

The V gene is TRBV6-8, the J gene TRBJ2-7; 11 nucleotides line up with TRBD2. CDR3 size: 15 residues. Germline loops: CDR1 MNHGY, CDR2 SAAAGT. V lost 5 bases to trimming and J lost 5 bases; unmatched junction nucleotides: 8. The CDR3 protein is CASSLSGRARNEQYF. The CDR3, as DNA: TGTGCCAGCAGTCTTAGCGGGAGGGCCCGGAACGAGCAGTACTTC.

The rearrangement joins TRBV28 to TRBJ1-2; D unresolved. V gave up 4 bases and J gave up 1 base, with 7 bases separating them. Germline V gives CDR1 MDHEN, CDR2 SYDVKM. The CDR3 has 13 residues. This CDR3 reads CASSSGGNYGYTF. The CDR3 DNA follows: TGTGCCAGCAGTTCCGGCGGTAACTATGGCTACACCTTC.